Shown below are 11 T cell receptor beta chains from a single sample sequenced in a study of blood T cells in healthy people across ages. Together with a sample-barcoded 5' primer, a J-beta primer mix was included in a second PCR lasting about 6 to 12 cycles. MiXCR, applied by TCRdb to the 5' RACE reads, yields one record per CDR3 protein. The sample consists of approximately 900,000 distinct CDR3 sequences, 29% of them appearing once. This sample was shared with a second study, whose subject was T cells of mothers and their children.

The specimen sequenced was blood. The receptors here all came from a woman between 40 and 50 years old in good health.

CDR3 protein: CSARDGGRGGINEQYF. CDR3 DNA: TGCAGTGCTAGAGACGGGGGGCGGGGGGGTATCAACGAGCAGTACTTC. The J gene is TRBJ2-7, the V gene TRBV20-1, with 9 bases lining up with TRBD2. V trimming: 0 bases; J trimming: 5 bases; junction bases outside the gene matches: 11. There are 16 residues in the CDR3. The germline V gene has CDR1 DFQATT and CDR2 SNEGSKA (reference sequence).

In nucleotides, the CDR3 is TGTGCCAGCAGAAGGACTAGCGGAGATACGCAGTATTTT. Translating gives CASRRTSGDTQYF. This chain joins TRBV7-8 and TRBJ2-3, with 10 bases lining up with TRBD2. V gave up 6 bases and J gave up 5 bases; unmatched junction bases: 2. Germline V gene data show CDR1 as SGHVS and CDR2 as FQNEAQ. This CDR3 comprises 13 residues.

The J gene is TRBJ2-3, the V gene TRBV12-3 or TRBV12-4, with no clear D. This CDR3 comprises 15 residues. Trimming took off 1 base at V and 1 base at J, with 9 bases between the two ends. The CDR3 bases are TGTGCCAGCAGTTTAGACCCGGCCCGCACAGATACGCAGTATTTT. Its protein is CASSLDPARTDTQYF.

In this sample, this clonotype turned up a few times. A read error may produce the germline difference seen at one junction end. V and J are TRBV5-1 and TRBJ2-2; D may be TRBD2 (7 bases). Per the germline V gene, CDR1 is SGHRS and CDR2 is YFSETQ. The CDR3 loop spans 16 amino acids. CDR3 amino acids: CASSYGGGQNPGELFF. The CDR3 DNA reads TGCGCCAGCAGCTACGGCGGGGGCCAGAACCCCGGGGAGCTGTTTTTT.

The genes are TRBV28 and TRBJ2-1, with 7 nucleotides matching TRBD1. The CDR3 runs to 15 residues. With 8 bases clipped from V and 0 bases from J, the junction kept 7 bases outside the gene matches. Germline CDR1 is MDHEN and CDR2 is SYDVKM. The CDR3 reads CASVSPGGSYNEQFF. Here the CDR3 DNA reads TGTGCCAGCGTGAGCCCAGGGGGCTCCTACAATGAGCAGTTCTTC.

At least ten counts were recorded for this clonotype. The chain uses TRBV27 and TRBJ2-5, with D possibly TRBD2 on 5 matching bases. Germline V gene sequence: CDR1 MNHEY, CDR2 SMNVEV (reference sequence). CDR3 length equals 14 residues. Trimming stripped 3 bases from V and 11 bases from J, with 19 bases between. The CDR3 region is CASSFSPGSLEQYF. CDR3 coding DNA: TGTGCCAGCAGTTTCTCCCCGGGGTCGTTAGAGCAGTACTTC.

This clonotype is a singleton in its sample. This chain links TRBV10-3 with TRBJ2-5; no firm D call. Germline V gene lookup returns CDR1 ENHRY and CDR2 SYGVKD. Trimming left V 10 bases short and J 5 bases short, with 20 bases between. The CDR3 runs 14 residues. CDR3 DNA: TGTGCCACCGCTGCGGTGGGCGGAAGGGAGACCCAGTACTTC. It specifies CATAAVGGRETQYF.

This clonotype has at least ten counts. The genes are TRBV20-1 and TRBJ1-1; 8 nucleotides agree with TRBD1. This CDR3 contains 15 residues. The germline gives CDR1 DFQATT, CDR2 SNEGSKA (reference sequence). V was pared by 0 bases and J by 6 bases, with 9 bases of the junction left unmatched. CDR3 DNA sequence: TGCAGTGCTAGAGATTATCAGGGGGCGATGGCTGAAGCTTTCTTT. Translated, it gives CSARDYQGAMAEAFF.

For this clonotype: At one end the junction does not follow the germline gene, possibly because of a read error. This sequence joins TRBV27 and TRBJ1-6, with 8 bases lining up with TRBD1. The V gene's germline CDR1 is MNHEY and CDR2 SMNVEV (reference sequence). This CDR3 is built from 15 residues. CDR3 nucleotides: TGTGCCAGCAGTTTGGGGGACAGGCGCGGGTCACCCCGCCACTTT. This encodes CASSLGDRRGSPRHF.

This clonotype was found a few times. The gene calls are TRBV19 and TRBJ1-1; TRBD1 might be the D (5 bases). The germline V and J ends were trimmed by 4 bases and 0 bases, with 21 bases remaining between them. Looked up from germline, CDR1 is LNHDA and CDR2 is SQIVND (reference sequence). The CDR3 has 18 residues. CDR3 DNA sequence: TGTGCCAGTAGTAGCGTTGGAACCTTGGGACCTATGAACACTGAAGCTTTCTTT. Residues: CASSSVGTLGPMNTEAFF.

V is TRBV18 and J is TRBJ1-1; no firm D call. Germline CDR1 and CDR2: KGHSH and LQKENI. The CDR3 length is 15 residues. V lost 2 bases to trimming and J lost 1 base, with 11 bases between them. The CDR3 DNA is TGTGCCAGCTCACCAAGTAATTCGGGGAACACTGAAGCTTTCTTT. Amino acid sequence: CASSPSNSGNTEAFF.